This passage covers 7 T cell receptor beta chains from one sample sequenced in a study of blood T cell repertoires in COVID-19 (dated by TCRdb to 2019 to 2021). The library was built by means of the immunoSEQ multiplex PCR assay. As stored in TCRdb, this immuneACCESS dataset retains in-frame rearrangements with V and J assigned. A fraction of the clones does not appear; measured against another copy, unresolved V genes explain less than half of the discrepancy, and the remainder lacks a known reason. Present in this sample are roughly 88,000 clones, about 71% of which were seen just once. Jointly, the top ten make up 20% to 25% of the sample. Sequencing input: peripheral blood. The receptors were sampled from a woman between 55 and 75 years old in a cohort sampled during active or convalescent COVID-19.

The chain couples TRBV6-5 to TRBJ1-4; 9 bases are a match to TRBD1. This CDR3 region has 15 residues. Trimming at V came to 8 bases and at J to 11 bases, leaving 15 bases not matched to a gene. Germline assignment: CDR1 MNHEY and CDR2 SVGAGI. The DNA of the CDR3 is TGTGCCAGCTCCGGAAGGGGACAGGGATTGGATAAACTGTTTTTT. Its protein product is CASSGRGQGLDKLFF.

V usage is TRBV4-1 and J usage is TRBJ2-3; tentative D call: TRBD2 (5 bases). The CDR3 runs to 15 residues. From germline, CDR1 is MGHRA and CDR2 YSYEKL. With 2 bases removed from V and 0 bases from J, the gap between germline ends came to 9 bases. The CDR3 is CASSQSPGSTDTQYF. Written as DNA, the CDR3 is TGCGCCAGCAGCCAATCTCCGGGAAGCACAGATACGCAGTATTTT.

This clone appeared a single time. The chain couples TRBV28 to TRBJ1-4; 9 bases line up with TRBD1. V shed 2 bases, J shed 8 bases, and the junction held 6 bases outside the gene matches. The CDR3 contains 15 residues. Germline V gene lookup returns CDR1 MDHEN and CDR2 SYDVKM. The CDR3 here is CASSLPGQGREKLFF. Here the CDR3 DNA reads TGTGCCAGCAGTTTACCCGGACAGGGGAGGGAAAAACTGTTTTTT.

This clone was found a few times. The CDR3 spells CAWSPDRNTEAFF. CDR3 nucleotides: TGTGCCTGGAGCCCCGACAGGAACACTGAAGCTTTCTTT. The gene calls are TRBV30 and TRBJ1-1; D may be TRBD1 (5 bases). The CDR3 is 13 residues long. The V end was cut by 3 bases, the J end by 1 base, with 9 bases between. The germline V gene has CDR1 GTSNPN and CDR2 SVGIG (reference sequence).

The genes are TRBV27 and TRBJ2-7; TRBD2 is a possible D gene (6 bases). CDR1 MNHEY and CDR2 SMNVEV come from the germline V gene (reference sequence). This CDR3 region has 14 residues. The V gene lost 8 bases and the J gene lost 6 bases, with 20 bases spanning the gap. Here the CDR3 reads CASRSLEGFREQYF. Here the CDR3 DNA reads TGTGCCAGCCGCAGTTTGGAGGGGTTTCGCGAGCAGTACTTC.

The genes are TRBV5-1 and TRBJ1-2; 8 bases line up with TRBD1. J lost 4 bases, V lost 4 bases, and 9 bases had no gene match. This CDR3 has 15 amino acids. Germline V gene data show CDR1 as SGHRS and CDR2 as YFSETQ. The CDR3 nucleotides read TGCGCCAGCAGCCCGGGGACAGGCGTGAGCTATGGCTACACCTTC. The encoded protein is CASSPGTGVSYGYTF.

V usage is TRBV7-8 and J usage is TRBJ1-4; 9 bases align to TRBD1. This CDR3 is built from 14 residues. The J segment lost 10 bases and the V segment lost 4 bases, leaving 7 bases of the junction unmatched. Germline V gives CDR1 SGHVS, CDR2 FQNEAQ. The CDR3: CASSSGTGMTKLFF. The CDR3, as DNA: TGTGCCAGCAGCTCCGGGACAGGGATGACAAAACTGTTTTTT.